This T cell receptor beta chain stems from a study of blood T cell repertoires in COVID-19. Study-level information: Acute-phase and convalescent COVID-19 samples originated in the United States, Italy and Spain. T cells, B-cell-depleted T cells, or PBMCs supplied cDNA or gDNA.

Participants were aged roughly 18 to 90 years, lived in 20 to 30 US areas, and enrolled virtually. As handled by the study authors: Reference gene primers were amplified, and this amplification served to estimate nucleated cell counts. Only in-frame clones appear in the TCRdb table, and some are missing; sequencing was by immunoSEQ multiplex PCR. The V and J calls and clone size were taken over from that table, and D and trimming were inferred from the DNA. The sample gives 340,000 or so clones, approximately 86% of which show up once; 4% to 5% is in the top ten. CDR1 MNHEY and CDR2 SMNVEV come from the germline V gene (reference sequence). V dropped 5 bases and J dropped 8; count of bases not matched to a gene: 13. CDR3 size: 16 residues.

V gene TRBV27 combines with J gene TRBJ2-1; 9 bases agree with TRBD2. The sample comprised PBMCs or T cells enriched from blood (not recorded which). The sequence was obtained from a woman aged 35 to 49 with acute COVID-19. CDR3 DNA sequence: TGTGCCAGCAGTCCTTATTTAGCGGGAGTGTTGGATGAGCAGTTCTTC. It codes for CASSPYLAGVLDEQFF.